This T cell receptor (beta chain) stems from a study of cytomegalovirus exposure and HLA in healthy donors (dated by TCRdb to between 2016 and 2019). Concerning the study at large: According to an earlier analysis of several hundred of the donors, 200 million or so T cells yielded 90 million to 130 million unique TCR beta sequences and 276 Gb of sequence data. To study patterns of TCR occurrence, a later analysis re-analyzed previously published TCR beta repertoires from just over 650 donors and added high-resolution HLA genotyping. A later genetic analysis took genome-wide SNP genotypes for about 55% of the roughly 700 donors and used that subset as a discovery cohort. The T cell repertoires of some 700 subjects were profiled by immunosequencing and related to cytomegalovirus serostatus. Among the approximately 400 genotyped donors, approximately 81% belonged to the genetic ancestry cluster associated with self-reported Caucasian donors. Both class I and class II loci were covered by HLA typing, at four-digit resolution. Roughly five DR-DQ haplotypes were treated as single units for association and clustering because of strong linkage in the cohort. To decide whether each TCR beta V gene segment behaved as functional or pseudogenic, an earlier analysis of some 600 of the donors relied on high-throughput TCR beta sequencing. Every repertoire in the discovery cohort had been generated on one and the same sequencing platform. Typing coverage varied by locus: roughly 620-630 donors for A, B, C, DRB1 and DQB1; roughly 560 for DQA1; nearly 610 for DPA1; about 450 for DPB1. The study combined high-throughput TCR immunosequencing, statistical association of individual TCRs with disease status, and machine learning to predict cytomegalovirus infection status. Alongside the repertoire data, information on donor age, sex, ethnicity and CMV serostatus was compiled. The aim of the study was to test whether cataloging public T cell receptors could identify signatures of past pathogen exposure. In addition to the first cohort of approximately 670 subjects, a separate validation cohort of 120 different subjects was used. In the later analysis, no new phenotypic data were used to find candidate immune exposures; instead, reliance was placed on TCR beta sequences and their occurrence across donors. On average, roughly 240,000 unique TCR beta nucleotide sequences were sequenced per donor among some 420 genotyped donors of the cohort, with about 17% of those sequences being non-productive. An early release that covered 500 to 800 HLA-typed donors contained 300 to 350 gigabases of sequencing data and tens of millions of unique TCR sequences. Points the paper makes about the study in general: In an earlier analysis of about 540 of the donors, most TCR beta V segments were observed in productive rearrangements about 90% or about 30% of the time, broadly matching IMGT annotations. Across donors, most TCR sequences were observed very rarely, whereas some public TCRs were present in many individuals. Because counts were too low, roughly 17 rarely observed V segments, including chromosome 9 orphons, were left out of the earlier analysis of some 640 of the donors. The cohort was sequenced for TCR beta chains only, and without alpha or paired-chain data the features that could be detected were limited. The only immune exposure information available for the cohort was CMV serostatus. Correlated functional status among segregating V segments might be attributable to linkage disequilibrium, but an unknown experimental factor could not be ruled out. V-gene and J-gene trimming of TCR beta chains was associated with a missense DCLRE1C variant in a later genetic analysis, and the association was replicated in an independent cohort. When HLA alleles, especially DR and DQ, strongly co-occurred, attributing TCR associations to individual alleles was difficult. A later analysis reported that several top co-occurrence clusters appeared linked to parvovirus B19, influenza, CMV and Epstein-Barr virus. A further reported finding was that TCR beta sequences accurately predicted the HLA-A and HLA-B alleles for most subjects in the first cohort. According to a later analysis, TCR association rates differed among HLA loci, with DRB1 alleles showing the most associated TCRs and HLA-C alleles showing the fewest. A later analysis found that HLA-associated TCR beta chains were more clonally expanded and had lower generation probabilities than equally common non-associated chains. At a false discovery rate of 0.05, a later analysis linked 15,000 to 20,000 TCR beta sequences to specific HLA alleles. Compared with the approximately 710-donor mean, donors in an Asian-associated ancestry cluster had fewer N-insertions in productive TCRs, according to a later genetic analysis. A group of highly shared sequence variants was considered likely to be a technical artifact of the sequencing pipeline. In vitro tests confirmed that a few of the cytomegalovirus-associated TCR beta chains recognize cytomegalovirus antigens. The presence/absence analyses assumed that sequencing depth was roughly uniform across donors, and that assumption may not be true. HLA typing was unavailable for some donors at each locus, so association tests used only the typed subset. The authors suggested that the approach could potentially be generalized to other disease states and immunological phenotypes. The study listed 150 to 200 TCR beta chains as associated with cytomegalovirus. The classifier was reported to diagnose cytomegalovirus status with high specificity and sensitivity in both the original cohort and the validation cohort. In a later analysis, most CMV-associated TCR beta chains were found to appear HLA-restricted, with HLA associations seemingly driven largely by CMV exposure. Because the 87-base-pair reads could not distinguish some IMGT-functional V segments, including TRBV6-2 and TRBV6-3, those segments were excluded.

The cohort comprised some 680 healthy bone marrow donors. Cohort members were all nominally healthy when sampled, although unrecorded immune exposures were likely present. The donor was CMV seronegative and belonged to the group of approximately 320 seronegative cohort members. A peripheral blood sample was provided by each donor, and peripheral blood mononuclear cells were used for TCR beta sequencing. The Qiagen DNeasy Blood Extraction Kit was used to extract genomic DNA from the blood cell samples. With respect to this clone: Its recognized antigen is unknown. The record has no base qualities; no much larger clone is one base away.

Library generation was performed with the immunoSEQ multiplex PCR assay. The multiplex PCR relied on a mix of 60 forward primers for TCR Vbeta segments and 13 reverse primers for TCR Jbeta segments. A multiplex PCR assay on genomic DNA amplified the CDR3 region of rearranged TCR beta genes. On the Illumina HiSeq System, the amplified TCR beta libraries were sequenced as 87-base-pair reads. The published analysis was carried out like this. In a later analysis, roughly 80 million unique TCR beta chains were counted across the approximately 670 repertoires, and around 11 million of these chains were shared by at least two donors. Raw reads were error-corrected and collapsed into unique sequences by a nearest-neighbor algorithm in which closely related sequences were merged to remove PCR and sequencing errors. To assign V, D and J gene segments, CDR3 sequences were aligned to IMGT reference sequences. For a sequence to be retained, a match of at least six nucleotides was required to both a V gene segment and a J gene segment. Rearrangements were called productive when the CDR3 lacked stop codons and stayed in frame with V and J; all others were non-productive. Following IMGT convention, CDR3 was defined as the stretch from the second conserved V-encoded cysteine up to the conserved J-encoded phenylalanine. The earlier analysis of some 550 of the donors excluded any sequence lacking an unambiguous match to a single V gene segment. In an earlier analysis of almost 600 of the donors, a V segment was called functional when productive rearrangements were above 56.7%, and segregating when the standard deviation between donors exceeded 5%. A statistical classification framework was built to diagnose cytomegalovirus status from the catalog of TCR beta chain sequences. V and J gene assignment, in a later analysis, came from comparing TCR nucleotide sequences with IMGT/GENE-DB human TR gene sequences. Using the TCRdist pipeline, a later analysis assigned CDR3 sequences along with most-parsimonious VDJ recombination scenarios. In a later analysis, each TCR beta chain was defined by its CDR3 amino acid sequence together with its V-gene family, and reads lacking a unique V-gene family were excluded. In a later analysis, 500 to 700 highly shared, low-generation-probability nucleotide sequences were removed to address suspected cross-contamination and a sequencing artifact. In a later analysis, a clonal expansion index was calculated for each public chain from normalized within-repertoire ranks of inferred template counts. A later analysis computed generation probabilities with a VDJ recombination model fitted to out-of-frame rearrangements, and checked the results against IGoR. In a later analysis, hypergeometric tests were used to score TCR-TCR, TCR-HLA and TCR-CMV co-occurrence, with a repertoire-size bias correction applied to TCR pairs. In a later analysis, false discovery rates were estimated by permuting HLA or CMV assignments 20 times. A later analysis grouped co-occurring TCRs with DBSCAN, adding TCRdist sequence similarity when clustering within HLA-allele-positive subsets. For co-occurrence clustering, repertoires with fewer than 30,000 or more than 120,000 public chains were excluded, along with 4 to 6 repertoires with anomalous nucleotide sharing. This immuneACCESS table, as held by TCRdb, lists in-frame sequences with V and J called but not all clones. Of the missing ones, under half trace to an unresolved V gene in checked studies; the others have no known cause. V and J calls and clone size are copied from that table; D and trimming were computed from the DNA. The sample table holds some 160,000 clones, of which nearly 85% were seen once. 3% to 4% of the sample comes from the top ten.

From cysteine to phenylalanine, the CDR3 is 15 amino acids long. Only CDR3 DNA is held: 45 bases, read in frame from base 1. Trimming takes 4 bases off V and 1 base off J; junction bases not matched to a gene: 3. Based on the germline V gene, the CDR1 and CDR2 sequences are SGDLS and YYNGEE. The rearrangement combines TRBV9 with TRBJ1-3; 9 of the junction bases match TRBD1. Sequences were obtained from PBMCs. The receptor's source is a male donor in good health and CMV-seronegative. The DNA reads TGTGCCAGCAGCACGGGACAGGGATCTGGAAACACCATATATTTT. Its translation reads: CASSTGQGSGNTIYF.